Following are 32 T cell receptor beta chains from one sample sequenced in a study of OX40 agonist ivuxolimab in advanced cancers. Data came from immunoSEQ multiplex PCR; TCRdb stores just in-frame clones and leaves some out. The table includes some 78,000 clones, roughly 93% detected once. The sample consisted of CD4+ or CD8+ T cells sorted from blood, taken in a trial of the OX40 agonist ivuxolimab. Every receptor here comes from an adult with an advanced solid tumor such as melanoma, head and neck, liver or kidney cancer.

This clone has only one observation. The chain has TRBV7-6 and TRBJ2-2, with D perhaps TRBD2 (6 bases). This CDR3 spans 15 amino acids. V lost 6 bases, J lost 1 base, and 12 bases lay in between. Germline lookup yields CDR1 SGHVS and CDR2 FNYEAQ. CDR3 sequence reads: CASRPGLLNTGELFF. CDR3 nucleotides: TGTGCCAGCAGACCGGGACTGCTGAACACCGGGGAGCTGTTTTTT.

V usage is TRBV5-4 and J usage is TRBJ1-1; TRBD1 is a possible D gene (5 bases). Germline V CDR1 and CDR2: SGHNT, YYREEE (reference sequence). Trimming stripped 3 bases from V and 0 bases from J, with 12 bases between. The CDR3 runs 15 residues. In DNA form, the CDR3 reads TGTGCCAGCAGCTCCGCGACAGATATGAACACTGAAGCTTTCTTT. It codes for CASSSATDMNTEAFF.

V gene TRBV18 combines with J gene TRBJ2-5, with D perhaps given as TRBD1 or TRBD2 (5 bases each). In germline, CDR1 is KGHSH, CDR2 LQKENI. CDR3 length equals 18 residues. V was cut by 6 bases and J by 0 bases, with 23 bases left in between. CDR3 amino acids: CASSQPGPAALYQETQYF. The DNA for the CDR3 is TGTGCCAGCTCGCAACCGGGACCGGCAGCCTTGTACCAAGAGACCCAGTACTTC.

The chain carries TRBV6-1 and TRBJ1-5; D is undetermined. CDR3 length: 13 residues. From germline, CDR1 is MNHNS and CDR2 SASEGT. V dropped 5 bases and J dropped 0 bases, with 5 bases sitting between them. The CDR3 is CASSLHSNQPQHF. The CDR3 nucleotides are TGTGCCAGCAGTCTACATAGCAATCAGCCCCAGCATTTT.

The V call is TRBV10-3, the J call TRBJ2-7; 13 nucleotides align to TRBD2. In germline, CDR1 is ENHRY, CDR2 SYGVKD. This CDR3 spans 21 amino acids. J gave up 3 bases and V 9 bases, and 26 bases lay outside the gene matches. The CDR3 DNA reads TGTGCCATTGCCCTAAGGGGGGCAGATCCGGGACTAGCGGGATTTGGCTACGAGCAGTACTTC. Its protein product is CAIALRGADPGLAGFGYEQYF.

The chain joins TRBV25-1 to TRBJ2-2; the match to TRBD2 covers 9 bases. The CDR3 contains 18 residues. Germline lookup yields CDR1 MGHDK and CDR2 SYGVNS. V shed 8 bases, J shed 5 bases, and the junction held 18 bases outside the gene matches. CDR3 nucleotide sequence: TGTGCCAGCTCCGAGCCTAGTAGCGGGAGAGGGTGGACCGGGGAGCTGTTTTTT. As protein: CASSEPSSGRGWTGELFF. The whole variable domain, remainder taken from reference TRBV25-1 and TRBJ2-2, is EADIYQTPRYLVIGTGKKITLECSQTMGHDKMYWYQQDPGMELHLIHYSYGVNSTEKGDLSSESTVSRIRTEHFPLTLESARPSHTSQYLCASSEPSSGRGWTGELFFGEGSRLTVL.

The J gene is TRBJ1-1, the V gene TRBV7-9; the match to TRBD1 covers 9 bases. V lost 2 bases, J lost 1 base, and 8 bases stayed unmatched. The CDR3 contains 17 residues. CDR1 is SEHNR, CDR2 FQNEAQ, per germline (reference sequence). The CDR3 protein is CASSLRQGGVGNTEAFF. CDR3 in DNA: TGTGCCAGCAGCTTACGACAGGGGGGTGTTGGGAACACTGAAGCTTTCTTT.

The V call is TRBV18, the J call TRBJ1-6; the D gene is possibly TRBD1 (5 bases). CDR1 is KGHSH, CDR2 LQKENI, per germline. The CDR3 extends over 13 amino acids. V lost 3 bases and J lost 10, with 10 bases in between. CDR3: CASSPEGNSPLHF. The CDR3 DNA sequence: TGTGCCAGCTCACCGGAGGGGAACTCACCCCTCCACTTT.

V and J are TRBV19 and TRBJ1-4; D gene unclear. The V and J ends lost 5 bases and 8 bases respectively, with 9 bases between them. The CDR3 totals 12 residues. The germline CDR1 and CDR2 sequences are LNHDA and SQIVND (reference sequence). Here the CDR3 reads CASSLPREKLFF. Here the CDR3 DNA reads TGTGCCAGTAGTTTACCCCGCGAAAAACTGTTTTTT. Complete variable domain (other parts from reference TRBV19 and TRBJ1-4): DGGITQSPKYLFRKEGQNVTLSCEQNLNHDAMYWYRQDPGQGLRLIYYSQIVNDFQKGDIAEGYSVSREKKESFPLTVTSAQKNPTAFYLCASSLPREKLFFGSGTQLSVL.

J is TRBJ1-2 and V is TRBV7-9; 7 bases line up with TRBD1. In germline, CDR1 is SEHNR, CDR2 FQNEAQ (reference sequence). Losses at the gene ends were 5 bases for V and 8 bases for J; bases not matched to a gene: 8. This CDR3 region has 13 residues. This CDR3 reads CASSPTGQKGYTF. The CDR3 nucleotides read TGTGCCAGCAGCCCCACGGGACAGAAGGGCTACACCTTC.

This rearrangement joins TRBV5-4 to TRBJ2-1; tentative D call: TRBD1 (6 bases). Germline V CDR1 and CDR2: SGHNT, YYREEE (reference sequence). The CDR3 is made up of 18 amino acids. Trimming removed 6 bases from V and 0 bases from J, with 22 bases in between. The CDR3, as DNA: TGTGCCAGCAACTCCCTAGGCGGTGCGGACAGCTCCTACAATGAGCAGTTCTTC. It codes for CASNSLGGADSSYNEQFF.

This clone was seen only once. This chain links TRBV2 with TRBJ1-4; possible D gene TRBD1, 5 bases. The length of the CDR3 is 12 residues. Trimming removed 1 base from V and 8 bases from J, with 5 bases in between. The germline gives CDR1 SNHLY, CDR2 FYNNEI. In DNA, the CDR3 is TGTGCCAGCAGTGAAGGGGGGGAAAAACTGTTTTTT. This codes for CASSEGGEKLFF.

The rearrangement joins TRBV29-1 to TRBJ1-1; possible D gene TRBD1, 6 bases. The CDR3 consists of 15 residues. The germline V gene encodes CDR1 SQVTM and CDR2 ANQGSEA. V shed 5 bases and J shed 0 bases, with 16 bases lying between them. CDR3 protein: CSVFSGGRLNTEAFF. The CDR3 DNA follows: TGCAGCGTTTTCTCCGGGGGCAGGTTGAACACTGAAGCTTTCTTT.

The V and J genes are TRBV19 and TRBJ1-2; no clear D gene. V was pared by 6 bases and J by 4 bases, with 15 bases between. CDR1 is LNHDA and CDR2 is SQIVND in the germline V gene (reference sequence). The CDR3 has 14 amino acids. The CDR3 coding sequence is TGTGCCAGTAGGAGACATAGCTCGGGCTATGGCTACACCTTC. Its translation is CASRRHSSGYGYTF.

Only one count was recorded for this clone. The chain couples TRBV11-2 to TRBJ2-2; possibly TRBD2 for D (5 bases). Germline V gene lookup returns CDR1 SGHAT and CDR2 FQNNGV. The germline V and J ends were trimmed by 6 bases and 0 bases, with 11 bases remaining between them. This CDR3 contains 15 residues. This chain's CDR3 is CASRPAGTNTGELFF. CDR3 nucleotides: TGTGCCAGCAGACCTGCCGGGACGAACACCGGGGAGCTGTTTTTT.

This chain links TRBV27 with TRBJ2-2, with TRBD1 as a possible D gene (5 bases). Trimming took 4 bases from V and 1 from J, leaving 13 bases between them. In germline, CDR1 is MNHEY, CDR2 SMNVEV (reference sequence). The CDR3 totals 16 residues. This chain's CDR3 is CASSSHRRRNTGELFF. Written as DNA, the CDR3 is TGTGCCAGCAGTTCCCACAGGCGGAGGAACACCGGGGAGCTGTTTTTT.

J is TRBJ2-2 and V is TRBV30; 7 bases match TRBD1. CDR3 size: 14 residues. V shed 4 bases, J shed 4 bases, and the junction held 6 bases outside the gene matches. Germline CDR1 GTSNPN, CDR2 SVGIG (reference sequence). CDR3 bases: TGTGCCTGGACCGGGGACAGAGGCACCGGGGAGCTGTTTTTT. It specifies CAWTGDRGTGELFF. The full variable domain, in which reference TRBV30 and TRBJ2-2 provide the parts outside the CDR3, is SQTIHQWPATLVQPVGSPLSLECTVEGTSNPNLYWYRQAAGRGLQLLFYSVGIGQISSEVPQNLSASRPQDRQFILSSKKLLLSDSGFYLCAWTGDRGTGELFFGEGSRLTVL.

The chain uses TRBV25-1 and TRBJ1-2, with D maybe TRBD1 (6 bases). The germline V and J ends were trimmed by 3 bases and 9 bases, with 8 bases remaining between them. The germline gives CDR1 MGHDK, CDR2 SYGVNS. There are 11 residues in the CDR3. The CDR3 sequence is CASSDWDSYTF. As DNA, the CDR3 is TGTGCCAGCAGTGACTGGGACAGCTACACCTTC.

The rearrangement links TRBV4-1 to TRBJ2-1; 9 positions match TRBD1. Trimming took 4 bases from V and 9 from J; bases not matched to a gene: 19. The CDR3 runs to 18 residues. Per germline, CDR1 MGHRA and CDR2 YSYEKL. CDR3: CASSRVGRTGAWLGEQFF. For the CDR3, the DNA is TGCGCCAGCAGCCGCGTGGGAAGGACAGGGGCCTGGTTGGGTGAGCAGTTCTTC.

The chain uses TRBV7-8 and TRBJ2-3, with TRBD2 matching 12 bases. J lost 3 bases, V lost 1 base, and 2 bases had no gene match. This CDR3 contains 16 residues. Germline assignment: CDR1 SGHVS and CDR2 FQNEAQ. The chain's CDR3 is CASSLVLAGGTDTQYF. In DNA, the CDR3 is TGTGCCAGCAGCTTAGTACTAGCGGGAGGAACAGATACGCAGTATTTT. The full variable domain, with the rest looked up from reference TRBV7-8 and TRBJ2-3, is GAGVSQSPRYKVAKRGQDVALRCDPISGHVSLFWYQQALGQGPEFLTYFQNEAQLDKSGLPSDRFFAERPEGSVSTLKIQRTQQEDSAVYLCASSLVLAGGTDTQYFGPGTRLTVL.

The CDR3 region is CASSGEGQGAGNTQYF. The CDR3, as DNA: TGTGCCAGCAGTGGGGAGGGACAGGGGGCCGGGAATACGCAGTATTTT. This chain links TRBV2 with TRBJ2-3, with 12 nucleotides matching TRBD1. With 4 bases clipped from V and 7 bases from J, the junction kept 9 bases outside the gene matches. Per the germline V gene, CDR1 is SNHLY and CDR2 is FYNNEI. The length of the CDR3 is 16 residues.

CDR3 coding DNA: TGTGCCAGCACCGGGGGGATCTCTACCTACGAGCAGTACTTC. It translates to CASTGGISTYEQYF. The chain carries TRBV6-5 and TRBJ2-7; 7 bases agree with TRBD2. J was trimmed by 2 bases and V by 7 bases; bases with no gene match: 8. Per the germline V gene, CDR1 is MNHEY and CDR2 is SVGAGI. The CDR3 totals 14 residues.

The chain combines TRBV5-1 with TRBJ1-5, with D hard to call. CDR3 length: 17 residues. V lost 0 bases and J lost 0, with 13 bases in between. Germline lookup yields CDR1 SGHRS and CDR2 YFSETQ. The CDR3 DNA follows: TGCGCCAGCAGCTTGGTTGGGCGGGCCGATAGCAATCAGCCCCAGCATTTT. Protein: CASSLVGRADSNQPQHF. Supplemented by reference TRBV5-1 and TRBJ1-5, the full variable domain reads KAGVTQTPRYLIKTRGQQVTLSCSPISGHRSVSWYQQTPGQGLQFLFEYFSETQRNKGNFPGRFSGRQFSNSRSEMNVSTLELGDSALYLCASSLVGRADSNQPQHFGDGTRLSIL.

The rearrangement joins TRBV4-1 to TRBJ1-6; D call uncertain. Germline assignment: CDR1 MGHRA and CDR2 YSYEKL. The CDR3 totals 14 residues. V was cut by 0 bases and J by 7 bases, with 7 bases left in between. CDR3 sequence (DNA): TGCGCCAGCAGCCAAGATTCCTCAAATTCACCCCTCCACTTT. Its protein is CASSQDSSNSPLHF.

The V call is TRBV19, the J call TRBJ2-6; a possible D gene is TRBD2 (6 bases). Trimming took off 4 bases at V and 4 bases at J, with 14 bases between the two ends. The CDR3 has 16 amino acids. The germline gives CDR1 LNHDA, CDR2 SQIVND (reference sequence). The CDR3 nucleotides are TGTGCCAGTAGTACCTTAGGAGGGAGCGGGGCCAACGTCCTGACTTTC. Protein: CASSTLGGSGANVLTF. The full variable domain, rest sourced from reference TRBV19 and TRBJ2-6, is DGGITQSPKYLFRKEGQNVTLSCEQNLNHDAMYWYRQDPGQGLRLIYYSQIVNDFQKGDIAEGYSVSREKKESFPLTVTSAQKNPTAFYLCASSTLGGSGANVLTFGAGSRLTVL.

This clone is a singleton in its sample. The V and J genes are TRBV11-2 and TRBJ1-2, with D tentatively TRBD1 (6 bases). There are 13 residues in the CDR3. Germline V gene lookup returns CDR1 SGHAT and CDR2 FQNNGV. V lost 0 bases to trimming and J lost 6 bases, with 8 bases between them. CDR3 in DNA: TGTGCCAGCAGCTTAGATAACAGGGATGGCTACACCTTC. Its translation: CASSLDNRDGYTF. Variable domain in full (rest from reference TRBV11-2 and TRBJ1-2): EAGVAQSPRYKIIEKRQSVAFWCNPISGHATLYWYQQILGQGPKLLIQFQNNGVVDDSQLPKDRFSAERLKGVDSTLKIQPAKLEDSAVYLCASSLDNRDGYTFGSGTRLTVV.

The chain carries TRBV27 and TRBJ2-2, with no clear D. The length of the CDR3 is 12 residues. Trimming cost V 4 bases and J 6 bases, with 6 bases left between them. Germline V CDR1 and CDR2: MNHEY, SMNVEV (reference sequence). CDR3: CASSSQAGELFF. CDR3 coding DNA: TGTGCCAGCAGTTCCCAGGCCGGGGAGCTGTTTTTT.

The rearrangement uses TRBV29-1 and TRBJ1-1; 10 bases fit TRBD1. J gave up 2 bases and V 6 bases, and 3 bases lay outside the gene matches. This CDR3 region has 13 residues. Germline CDR1 and CDR2: SQVTM and ANQGSEA. CDR3 amino acids: CSVSTGGNTEAFF. In nucleotides, the CDR3 is TGCAGCGTCTCGACAGGGGGCAACACTGAAGCTTTCTTT.

The genes are TRBV28 and TRBJ2-1, with D tentatively TRBD2 (6 bases). Germline V gene data show CDR1 as MDHEN and CDR2 as SYDVKM. V was cut by 6 bases and J by 2 bases, with 11 bases left in between. This CDR3 has 14 residues. This chain's CDR3 is CASRLRRAYNEQFF. Here the CDR3 DNA reads TGTGCCAGCAGACTTAGGAGGGCCTACAATGAGCAGTTCTTC.

The chain is built from TRBV6-8 and TRBJ2-2; the D is unclear. Germline-derived CDR1 and CDR2 are MNHGY and SAAAGT. V lost 4 bases and J lost 4, with 19 bases in between. The CDR3 covers 17 residues. CDR3 sequence (DNA): TGTGCCAGCAGTTCCCCTCCTTGGGTGGCGTTCACCGGGGAGCTGTTTTTT. Translated: CASSSPPWVAFTGELFF.

The chain combines TRBV11-2 with TRBJ1-1; 7 bases align to TRBD1. The V gene's germline CDR1 is SGHAT and CDR2 FQNNGV. J lost 0 bases, V lost 5 bases, and 3 bases had no gene match. The CDR3 consists of 14 residues. This CDR3 is CASSPDRVNTEAFF. CDR3 sequence (DNA): TGTGCCAGCAGCCCCGACAGGGTGAACACTGAAGCTTTCTTT.

The chain couples TRBV6-1 to TRBJ2-3; the D gene is possibly TRBD2 (6 bases). The CDR3 is 15 amino acids. Germline values: CDR1 MNHNS, CDR2 SASEGT. Trimming pared 7 bases from V and 3 bases from J, leaving 17 bases between. CDR3 residues: CASIRVAVGTDTQYF. In DNA form, the CDR3 reads TGTGCCAGCATTAGGGTAGCGGTGGGAACAGATACGCAGTATTTT.